This T cell receptor (beta chain) was captured in a study of human T cells and chemical hapten exposure. This sample's time point: healthy volunteer bleed at 6 weeks. Total RNA came from unfractionated whole blood. Germline V gene data show CDR1 as DFQATT and CDR2 as SNEGSKA (reference sequence). This CDR3 spans 14 amino acids. TCRdb reprocessed the RACE reads via MiXCR and lists one record per CDR3 protein. Here the sample spans some 81,000 distinct CDR3 sequences, 8.5% to 9.5% being singletons. This clonotype has at least ten counts. The chain employs TRBV20-1 and TRBJ2-3, with 7 positions matching TRBD1. The clonotype originates from a female donor in good health. Some clones in this sample may be carry-over from other donors' samples. Sequencing was performed on whole blood. This CDR3 reads CKDTGDFSTDTQYF. The CDR3 coding sequence is TGCAAAGACACAGGGGATTTTAGCACAGATACGCAGTATTTT.